The 11 T cell receptor beta chains listed next were all sequenced from one sample in a study of Graves' ophthalmopathy and Graves' hyperthyroidism. The study amplified TCR beta CDR3 regions using RNA transcripts. After a first-round RT-PCR with HTBI primers, a second-round multiplex PCR was run. TCRdb analysed the multiplex PCR reads with MiXCR anew, one entry per CDR3 protein. The table includes approximately 150,000 distinct CDR3 sequences, roughly two fifths detected once. The source material was peripheral blood. Receptor source: a man in his thirties or forties with Graves' ophthalmopathy.

The chain recombines TRBV11-2 with TRBJ1-2, with D possibly being TRBD1 (5 bases). Germline values: CDR1 SGHAT, CDR2 FQNNGV. The CDR3 has 15 residues. V shed 2 bases and J shed 2 bases, with 12 bases lying between them. CDR3 bases: TGTGCCAGCAGCTTATATGGGGGAGACAACTATGGCTACACCTTC. It specifies CASSLYGGDNYGYTF.

This sequence joins TRBV28 and TRBJ2-7, with unresolved D. Trimming removed 5 bases at V and 0 bases at J, with 8 bases between. CDR3 length: 13 amino acids. The germline V gene encodes CDR1 MDHEN and CDR2 SYDVKM. CDR3 sequence reads: CASSPQVSYEQYF. In DNA form, the CDR3 reads TGTGCCAGCAGTCCCCAGGTCTCCTACGAGCAGTACTTC.

The chain employs TRBV19 and TRBJ1-5; 9 positions agree with TRBD1. Germline lookup yields CDR1 LNHDA and CDR2 SQIVND (reference sequence). The CDR3 spans 14 residues. Trimming cost V 3 bases and J 6 bases; bases outside gene matches: 3. The CDR3 reads CASSITGGGQPQHF. The CDR3 DNA follows: TGTGCCAGTAGTATCACAGGGGGCGGTCAGCCCCAGCATTTT.

The V gene is TRBV20-1, the J gene TRBJ1-2; no reliable D call. Germline V gene data show CDR1 as DFQATT and CDR2 as SNEGSKA (reference sequence). V was clipped by 2 bases and J by 0 bases, with 10 bases between them. This CDR3 comprises 14 residues. The CDR3 DNA reads as TGCAGTGCTAGACCACTTATAGCTAACTATGGCTACACCTTC. It codes for CSARPLIANYGYTF.

The CDR3 bases are TGTGCCTGGGGTCGGGGACAGGGGAGCTACGAGCAGTACTTC. Residues: CAWGRGQGSYEQYF. This chain links TRBV30 with TRBJ2-7, with 10 bases lining up with TRBD1. The germline CDR1 and CDR2 sequences are GTSNPN and SVGIG (reference sequence). V was clipped by 5 bases and J by 3 bases; unmatched bases: 7. There are 14 residues in the CDR3.

Many counts were recorded for this clonotype. The V call is TRBV24-1, the J call TRBJ1-6; D remains ambiguous. Germline V gene data show CDR1 as KGHDR and CDR2 as SFDVKD. This CDR3 comprises 14 residues. The V gene lost 5 bases and the J gene lost 3 bases, with 7 bases spanning the gap. This CDR3 reads CATSAGNYNSPLHF. Written as DNA, the CDR3 is TGTGCCACCAGTGCCGGGAACTATAATTCACCCCTCCACTTT.

V and J are TRBV7-2 and TRBJ2-5, with D hard to call. This CDR3 has 16 amino acids. V was pared by 2 bases and J by 2 bases, with 15 bases between. Per germline, CDR1 SGHTA and CDR2 FQGNSA. CDR3 sequence: CASSLLSSTLQETQYF. DNA for the CDR3: TGTGCCAGCAGCTTATTGTCTAGTACCCTACAAGAGACCCAGTACTTC.

The chain combines TRBV19 with TRBJ1-1; the D is unclear. Germline lookup yields CDR1 LNHDA and CDR2 SQIVND (reference sequence). This CDR3 spans 13 amino acids. Trimming cost V 1 base and J 1 base, with 4 bases left between them. DNA of the CDR3: TGTGCCAGTAGTATAGGGTGGAACACTGAAGCTTTCTTT. This codes for CASSIGWNTEAFF.

The sample holds many counts of this clonotype. This chain uses TRBV11-2 with TRBJ2-7; perhaps TRBD2 as D (6 bases). The CDR3 is 16 residues long. V lost 2 bases to trimming and J lost 3 bases, with 17 bases between them. CDR1 is SGHAT and CDR2 is FQNNGV in the germline V gene. The CDR3 DNA sequence: TGTGCCAGCAGCTTATTTTCCGCTAGGGGAGGCTACGAGCAGTACTTC. Its protein is CASSLFSARGGYEQYF.

V usage is TRBV6-1 and J usage is TRBJ2-2, with D unclear. Germline V CDR1 and CDR2: MNHNS, SASEGT. This CDR3 spans 13 amino acids. V was shortened by 7 bases and J by 0 bases, with 6 bases between the two germline ends. The CDR3 loop reads CASMVPNTGELFF. The CDR3 coding sequence is TGTGCCAGCATGGTCCCGAACACCGGGGAGCTGTTTTTT.

This clonotype showed up many times. The chain joins TRBV28 to TRBJ2-7; D is ambiguous. Trimming left V 3 bases short and J 5 bases short, with 11 bases between. There are 13 residues in the CDR3. CDR1 MDHEN and CDR2 SYDVKM come from the germline V gene. The CDR3 region is CASSLTWANEQYF. The CDR3 region has the DNA TGTGCCAGCAGTTTGACCTGGGCTAACGAGCAGTACTTC.